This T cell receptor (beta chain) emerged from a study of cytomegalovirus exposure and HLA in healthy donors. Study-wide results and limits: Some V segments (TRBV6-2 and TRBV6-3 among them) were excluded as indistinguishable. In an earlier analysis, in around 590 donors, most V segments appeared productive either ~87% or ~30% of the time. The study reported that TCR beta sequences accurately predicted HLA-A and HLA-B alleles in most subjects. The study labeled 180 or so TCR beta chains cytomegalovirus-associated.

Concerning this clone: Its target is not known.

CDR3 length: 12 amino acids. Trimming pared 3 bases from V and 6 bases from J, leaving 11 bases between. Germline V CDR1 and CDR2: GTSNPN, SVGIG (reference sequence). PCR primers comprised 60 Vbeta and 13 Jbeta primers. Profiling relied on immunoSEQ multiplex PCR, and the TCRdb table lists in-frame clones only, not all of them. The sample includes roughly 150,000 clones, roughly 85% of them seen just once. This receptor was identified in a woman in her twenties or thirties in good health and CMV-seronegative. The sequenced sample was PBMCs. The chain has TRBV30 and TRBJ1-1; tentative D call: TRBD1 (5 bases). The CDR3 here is CAWSRVGAEAFF. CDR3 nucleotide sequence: TGTGCCTGGAGCAGGGTCGGCGCTGAAGCTTTCTTT. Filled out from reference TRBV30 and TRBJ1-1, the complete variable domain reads SQTIHQWPATLVQPVGSPLSLECTVEGTSNPNLYWYRQAAGRGLQLLFYSVGIGQISSEVPQNLSASRPQDRQFILSSKKLLLSDSGFYLCAWSRVGAEAFFGQGTRLTVV.